These 7 T cell receptor beta chains were all obtained from the same sample, sequenced in a study of blood T cell repertoires in COVID-19. Some clones are missing from TCRdb's copy, which holds only in-frame ones; the method was immunoSEQ multiplex PCR. This sample has roughly 150,000 clones, with 88% found just once. Sequencing was performed on peripheral blood. All receptors derive from a man between 50 and 59 years old who had recovered from COVID-19.

The genes are TRBV11-3 and TRBJ2-1; the match to TRBD2 covers 10 bases. This CDR3 comprises 14 residues. J gave up 5 bases and V 4 bases, and 2 bases lay outside the gene matches. Germline loops: CDR1 SGHNT, CDR2 YENEEA. The CDR3 nucleotides read TGTGCCAGCAGCTCCGGGACTAGCGACAATGAGCAGTTCTTC. It is translated as CASSSGTSDNEQFF. Using reference TRBV11-3 and TRBJ2-1 for the parts outside the CDR3, the full variable domain is EAGVVQSPRYKIIEKKQPVAFWCNPISGHNTLYWYLQNLGQGPELLIRYENEEAVDDSQLPKDRFSAERLKGVDSTLKIQPAELGDSAVYLCASSSGTSDNEQFFGPGTRLTVL.

V gene TRBV7-9 combines with J gene TRBJ2-7; maybe TRBD2 (6 bases). The V end lost 7 bases, the J end lost 2 bases, and 15 bases lay between the germline ends. From germline, CDR1 is SEHNR and CDR2 FQNEAQ (reference sequence). The CDR3 is 14 residues long. CDR3 bases: TGTGCCAGCACCCGGGGGACGGCTACCTACGAGCAGTACTTC. This encodes CASTRGTATYEQYF.

The chain links TRBV27 to TRBJ2-5; 7 nucleotides agree with TRBD2. Trimming cost V 4 bases and J 8 bases; bases outside gene matches: 10. This CDR3 has 14 residues. Germline V gene data show CDR1 as MNHEY and CDR2 as SMNVEV (reference sequence). CDR3 amino acids: CASSSWTRGSTQYF. The DNA of the CDR3 is TGTGCCAGCAGTTCATGGACTAGGGGATCTACCCAGTACTTC.

The chain uses TRBV27 and TRBJ2-1; D unresolved. CDR1 MNHEY and CDR2 SMNVEV come from the germline V gene (reference sequence). V was pared by 3 bases and J by 0 bases, with 9 bases between. CDR3 length equals 15 residues. The CDR3 DNA is TGTGCCAGCAGTTTGCGCGGAAGCTCCTACAATGAGCAGTTCTTC. Protein product: CASSLRGSSYNEQFF.

This clone was detected only once. V is TRBV27 and J is TRBJ2-5; D might be TRBD1 (5 bases). Deletions cut 6 bases from V and 2 bases from J, with 19 bases between. Germline V gene data show CDR1 as MNHEY and CDR2 as SMNVEV (reference sequence). CDR3 size: 16 residues. The CDR3 nucleotides read TGTGCCAGCAGCTTGTCTGGTATCAGGACACAAGAGACCCAGTACTTC. Amino acids: CASSLSGIRTQETQYF.

This clone appeared once. V usage is TRBV24-1 and J usage is TRBJ1-2, with TRBD1 matching 8 bases. The CDR3 is 15 residues long. With V trimmed by 3 bases and J by 1 base, 3 bases remained unmatched. In germline, CDR1 is KGHDR, CDR2 SFDVKD. The CDR3 protein is CATSDRQGYNYGYTF. The CDR3, as DNA: TGTGCCACCAGTGATAGACAGGGGTATAACTATGGCTACACCTTC.

The chain uses TRBV6-1 and TRBJ2-1; the D is unclear. The V gene's germline CDR1 is MNHNS and CDR2 SASEGT. Trimming cost V 3 bases and J 0 bases, with 9 bases left between them. This CDR3 has 15 residues. The CDR3 nucleotides read TGTGCCAGCAGTGAGCGGCTCCGCTCCTACAATGAGCAGTTCTTC. Encoded protein: CASSERLRSYNEQFF.